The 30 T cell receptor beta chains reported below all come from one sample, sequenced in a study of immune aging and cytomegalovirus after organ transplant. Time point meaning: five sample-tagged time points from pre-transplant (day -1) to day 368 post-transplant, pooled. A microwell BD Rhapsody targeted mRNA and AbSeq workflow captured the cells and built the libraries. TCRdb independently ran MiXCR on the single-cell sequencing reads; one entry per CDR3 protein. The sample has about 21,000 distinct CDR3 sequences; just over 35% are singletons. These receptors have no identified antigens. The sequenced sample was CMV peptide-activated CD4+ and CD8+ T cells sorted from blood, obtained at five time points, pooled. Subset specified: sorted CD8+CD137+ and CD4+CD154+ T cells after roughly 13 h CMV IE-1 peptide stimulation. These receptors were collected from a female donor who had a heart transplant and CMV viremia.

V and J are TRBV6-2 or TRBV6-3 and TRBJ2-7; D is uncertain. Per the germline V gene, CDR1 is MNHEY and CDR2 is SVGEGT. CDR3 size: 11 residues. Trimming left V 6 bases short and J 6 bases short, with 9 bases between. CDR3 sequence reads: CASSLMTEQYF. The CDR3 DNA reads TGTGCCAGCAGCCTGATGACCGAGCAGTACTTC.

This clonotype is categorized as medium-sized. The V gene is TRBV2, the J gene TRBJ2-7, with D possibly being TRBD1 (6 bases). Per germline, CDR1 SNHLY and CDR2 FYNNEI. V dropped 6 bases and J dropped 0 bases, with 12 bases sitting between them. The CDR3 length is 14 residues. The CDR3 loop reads CASRGQGSSYEQYF. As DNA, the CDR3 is TGTGCCAGCAGGGGGCAGGGGTCCTCCTACGAGCAGTACTTC.

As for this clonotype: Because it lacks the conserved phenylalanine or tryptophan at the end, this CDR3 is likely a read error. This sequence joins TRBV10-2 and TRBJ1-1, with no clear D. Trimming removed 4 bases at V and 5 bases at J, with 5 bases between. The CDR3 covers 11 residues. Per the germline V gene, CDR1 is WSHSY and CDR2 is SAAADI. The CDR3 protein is CASSGRTEAFS. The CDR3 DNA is TGCGCCAGCAGTGGGCGGACTGAAGCTTTCTCT.

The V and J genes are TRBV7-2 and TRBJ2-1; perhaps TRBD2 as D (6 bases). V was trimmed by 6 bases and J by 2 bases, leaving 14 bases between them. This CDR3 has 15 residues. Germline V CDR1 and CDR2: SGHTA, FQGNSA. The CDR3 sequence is CASSLLSGAYNEQFF. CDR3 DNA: TGTGCCAGCAGTCTCCTCTCGGGGGCCTACAATGAGCAGTTCTTC.

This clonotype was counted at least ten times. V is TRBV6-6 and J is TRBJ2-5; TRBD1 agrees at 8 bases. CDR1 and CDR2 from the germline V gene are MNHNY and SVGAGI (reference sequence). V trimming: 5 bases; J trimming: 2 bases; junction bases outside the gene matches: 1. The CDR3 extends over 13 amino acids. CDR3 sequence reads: CASSGQGQETQYF. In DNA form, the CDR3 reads TGTGCCAGCAGTGGACAGGGACAAGAGACCCAGTACTTC.

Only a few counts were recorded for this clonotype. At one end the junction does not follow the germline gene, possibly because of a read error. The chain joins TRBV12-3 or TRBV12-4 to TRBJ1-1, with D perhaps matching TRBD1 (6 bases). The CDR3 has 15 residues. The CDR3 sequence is CASSLSLGRDTEALF. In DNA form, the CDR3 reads TGTGCCAGCAGTTTAAGTTTAGGCAGGGACACTGAAGCTCTCTTT.

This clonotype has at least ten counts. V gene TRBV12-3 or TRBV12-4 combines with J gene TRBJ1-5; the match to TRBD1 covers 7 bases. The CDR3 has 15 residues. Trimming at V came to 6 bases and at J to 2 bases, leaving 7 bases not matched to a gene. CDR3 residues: CASRQTGVGNQPQHF. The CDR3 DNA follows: TGTGCCAGCAGACAAACAGGGGTCGGCAATCAGCCCCAGCATTTT.

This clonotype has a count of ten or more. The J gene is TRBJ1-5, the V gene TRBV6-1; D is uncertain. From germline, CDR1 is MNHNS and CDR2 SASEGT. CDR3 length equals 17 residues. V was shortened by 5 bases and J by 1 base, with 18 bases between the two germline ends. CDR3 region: CASSPTAQELSNQPQHF. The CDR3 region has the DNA TGTGCCAGCAGTCCAACCGCCCAGGAACTGAGCAATCAGCCCCAGCATTTT.

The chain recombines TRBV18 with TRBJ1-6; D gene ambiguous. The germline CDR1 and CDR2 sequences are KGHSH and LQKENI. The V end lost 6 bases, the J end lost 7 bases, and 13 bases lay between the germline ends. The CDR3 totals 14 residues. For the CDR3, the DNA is TGTGCCAGCTCCTTCGGCGGCCCCAATTCACCCCTCCACTTT. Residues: CASSFGGPNSPLHF.

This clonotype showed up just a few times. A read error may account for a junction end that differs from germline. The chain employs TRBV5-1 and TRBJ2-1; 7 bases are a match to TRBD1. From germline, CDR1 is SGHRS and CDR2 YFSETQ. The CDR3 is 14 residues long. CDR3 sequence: CASSLWTGYNERFF. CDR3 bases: TGCGCCAGCAGCCTGTGGACAGGATACAATGAGCGGTTCTTC.

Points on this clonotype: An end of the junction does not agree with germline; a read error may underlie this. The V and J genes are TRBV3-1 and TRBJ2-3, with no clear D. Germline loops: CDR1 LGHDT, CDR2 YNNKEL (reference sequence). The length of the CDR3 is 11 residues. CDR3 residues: CASSQTDTHYF. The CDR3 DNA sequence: TGTGCCAGTAGCCAAACAGATACGCACTATTTT.

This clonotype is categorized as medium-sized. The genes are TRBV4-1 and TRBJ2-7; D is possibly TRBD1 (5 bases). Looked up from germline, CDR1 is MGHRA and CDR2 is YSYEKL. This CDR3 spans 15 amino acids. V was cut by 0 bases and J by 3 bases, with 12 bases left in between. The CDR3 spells CASSQDYRIYYEQYF. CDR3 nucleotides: TGCGCCAGCAGCCAAGATTACAGGATCTACTACGAGCAGTACTTC.

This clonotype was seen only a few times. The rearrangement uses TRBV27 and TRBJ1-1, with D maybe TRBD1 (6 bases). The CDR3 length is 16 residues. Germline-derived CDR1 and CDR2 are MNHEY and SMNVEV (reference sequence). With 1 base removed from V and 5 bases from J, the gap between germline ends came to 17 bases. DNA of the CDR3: TGTGCCAGCAGTTTATTGTCGGCAGGGGTTAGGACTGAAGCTTTCTTT. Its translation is CASSLLSAGVRTEAFF.

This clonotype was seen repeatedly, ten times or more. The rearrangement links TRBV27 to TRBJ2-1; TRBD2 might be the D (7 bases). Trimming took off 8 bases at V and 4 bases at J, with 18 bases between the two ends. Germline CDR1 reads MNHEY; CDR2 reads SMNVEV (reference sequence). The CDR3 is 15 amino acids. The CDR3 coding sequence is TGTGCCAGCGGATCAATGGGGGGGCGGTACAATGAGCAGTTCTTC. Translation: CASGSMGGRYNEQFF.

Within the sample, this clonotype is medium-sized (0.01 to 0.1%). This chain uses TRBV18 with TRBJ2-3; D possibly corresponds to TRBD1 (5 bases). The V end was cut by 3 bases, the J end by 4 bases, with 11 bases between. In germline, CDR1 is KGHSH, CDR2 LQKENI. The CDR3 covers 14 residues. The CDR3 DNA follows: TGTGCCAGCTCACCTGGCAGGGTCGCAGATACGCAGTATTTT. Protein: CASSPGRVADTQYF.

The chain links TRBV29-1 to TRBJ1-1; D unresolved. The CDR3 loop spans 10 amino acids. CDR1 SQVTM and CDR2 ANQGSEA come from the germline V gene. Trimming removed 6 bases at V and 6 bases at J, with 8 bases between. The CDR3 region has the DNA TGCAGCGTCCGCCTCGCTGAAGCTTTCTTT. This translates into CSVRLAEAFF.

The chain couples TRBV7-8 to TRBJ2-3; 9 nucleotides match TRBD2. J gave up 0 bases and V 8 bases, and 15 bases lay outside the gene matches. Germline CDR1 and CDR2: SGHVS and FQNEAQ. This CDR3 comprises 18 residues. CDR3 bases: TGTGCCAGCTTAGTGCCTCTCGGAACTAGCGGGAGCACAGATACGCAGTATTTT. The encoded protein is CASLVPLGTSGSTDTQYF.

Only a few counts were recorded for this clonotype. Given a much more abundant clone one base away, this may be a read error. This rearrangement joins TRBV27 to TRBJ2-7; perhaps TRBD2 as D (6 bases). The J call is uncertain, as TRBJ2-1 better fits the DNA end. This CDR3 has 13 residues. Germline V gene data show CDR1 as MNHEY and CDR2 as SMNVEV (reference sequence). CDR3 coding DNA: TGTGCCAGCAGTTTCTCGGGGGTAGGGGAGCAGTTCTTC. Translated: CASSFSGVGEQFF.

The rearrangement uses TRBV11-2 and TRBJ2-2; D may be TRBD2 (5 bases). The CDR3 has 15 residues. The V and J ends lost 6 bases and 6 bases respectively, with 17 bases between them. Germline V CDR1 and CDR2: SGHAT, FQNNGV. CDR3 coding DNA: TGTGCCAGCAGTTCTCACACTACTAGTCCCGGGGAGCTGTTTTTT. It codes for CASSSHTTSPGELFF.

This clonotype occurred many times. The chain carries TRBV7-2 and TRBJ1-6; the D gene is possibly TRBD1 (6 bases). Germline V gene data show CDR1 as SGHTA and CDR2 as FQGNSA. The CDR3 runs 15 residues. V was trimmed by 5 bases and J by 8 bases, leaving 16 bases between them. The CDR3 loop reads CASSIHRVEDSPLHF. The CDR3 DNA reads TGTGCCAGCAGCATTCACAGGGTGGAAGATTCACCCCTCCACTTT.

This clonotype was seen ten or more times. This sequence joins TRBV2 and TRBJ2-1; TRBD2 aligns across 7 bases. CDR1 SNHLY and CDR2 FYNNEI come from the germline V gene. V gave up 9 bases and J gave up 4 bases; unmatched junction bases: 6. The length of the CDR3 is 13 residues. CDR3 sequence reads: CASTTSRYNEQFF. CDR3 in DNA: TGTGCCAGTACGACTAGCCGATACAATGAGCAGTTCTTC.

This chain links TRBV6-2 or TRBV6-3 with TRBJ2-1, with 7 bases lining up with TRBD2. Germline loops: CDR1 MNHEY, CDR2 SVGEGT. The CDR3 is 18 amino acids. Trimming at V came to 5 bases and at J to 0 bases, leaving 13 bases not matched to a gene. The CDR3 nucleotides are TGTGCCAGCAGTAACCGGGACTATCTTACGAGCTCCTACAATGAGCAGTTCTTC. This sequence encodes CASSNRDYLTSSYNEQFF.

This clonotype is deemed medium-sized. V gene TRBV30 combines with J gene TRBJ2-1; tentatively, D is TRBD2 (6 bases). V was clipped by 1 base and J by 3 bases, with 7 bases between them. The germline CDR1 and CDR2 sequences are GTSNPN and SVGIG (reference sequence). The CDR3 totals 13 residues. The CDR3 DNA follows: TGTGCCTGGAGTGCAGCGGGCTACAATGAGCAGTTCTTC. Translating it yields CAWSAAGYNEQFF.

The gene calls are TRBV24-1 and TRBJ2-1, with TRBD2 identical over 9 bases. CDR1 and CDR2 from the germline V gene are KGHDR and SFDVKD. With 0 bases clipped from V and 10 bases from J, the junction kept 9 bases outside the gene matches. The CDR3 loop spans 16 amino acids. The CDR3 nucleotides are TGTGCCACCAGTGATTTGGGAGCGGGAGGTCGGTGGGAGCAGTTCTTC. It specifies CATSDLGAGGRWEQFF.

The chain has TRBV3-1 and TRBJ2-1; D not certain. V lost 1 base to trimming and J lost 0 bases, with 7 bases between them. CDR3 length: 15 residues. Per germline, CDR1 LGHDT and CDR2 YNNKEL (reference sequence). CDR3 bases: TGTGCCAGCAGCCAAGGTTCCAGCTCCTACAATGAGCAGTTCTTC. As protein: CASSQGSSSYNEQFF.

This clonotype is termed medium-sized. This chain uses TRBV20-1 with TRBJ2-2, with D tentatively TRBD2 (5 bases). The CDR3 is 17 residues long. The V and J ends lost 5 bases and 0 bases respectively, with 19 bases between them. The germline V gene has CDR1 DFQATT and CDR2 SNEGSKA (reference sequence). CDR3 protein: CSAQSVEGSANTGELFF. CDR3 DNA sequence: TGCAGTGCTCAAAGCGTAGAGGGTTCCGCGAACACCGGGGAGCTGTTTTTT.

DNA of the CDR3: TGTGCCAGCGGCCAAGGGACAGGGGCGTGGGCTTATAGCAATCAGCCCCAGCATTTT. Translation gives CASGQGTGAWAYSNQPQHF. The rearrangement links TRBV12-3 or TRBV12-4 to TRBJ1-5, with TRBD1 identical over 10 bases. There are 19 residues in the CDR3. V lost 8 bases, J lost 0 bases, and 16 bases stayed unmatched.

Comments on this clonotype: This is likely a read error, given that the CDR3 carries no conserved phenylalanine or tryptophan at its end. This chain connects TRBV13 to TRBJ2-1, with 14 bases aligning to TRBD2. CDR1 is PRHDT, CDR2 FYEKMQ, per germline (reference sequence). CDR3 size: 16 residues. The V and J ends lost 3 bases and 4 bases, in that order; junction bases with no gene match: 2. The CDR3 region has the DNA TGTGCCAGCAGCTTGAGGACTAGCGGGGGGTACAATGAGCAGTTCTCC. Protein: CASSLRTSGGYNEQFS.

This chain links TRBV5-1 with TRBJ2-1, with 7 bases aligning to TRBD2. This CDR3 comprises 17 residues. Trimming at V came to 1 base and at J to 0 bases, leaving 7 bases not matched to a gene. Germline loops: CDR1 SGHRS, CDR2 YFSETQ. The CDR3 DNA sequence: TGCGCCAGCAGCTTGCGGTCTAGCGGTTCCTCCTACAATGAGCAGTTCTTC. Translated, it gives CASSLRSSGSSYNEQFF. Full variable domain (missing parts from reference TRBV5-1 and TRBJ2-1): KAGVTQTPRYLIKTRGQQVTLSCSPISGHRSVSWYQQTPGQGLQFLFEYFSETQRNKGNFPGRFSGRQFSNSRSEMNVSTLELGDSALYLCASSLRSSGSSYNEQFFGPGTRLTVL.

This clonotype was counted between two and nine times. The CDR3 is CASSASLSGRGTDTQYF. The CDR3 region has the DNA TGTGCCAGCAGTGCCTCTCTTAGCGGGAGGGGCACAGATACGCAGTATTTT. The genes are TRBV25-1 and TRBJ2-3, with TRBD2 matching 11 bases. The germline V gene encodes CDR1 MGHDK and CDR2 SYGVNS. The CDR3 runs 17 residues. J was trimmed by 1 base and V by 4 bases; bases with no gene match: 7.